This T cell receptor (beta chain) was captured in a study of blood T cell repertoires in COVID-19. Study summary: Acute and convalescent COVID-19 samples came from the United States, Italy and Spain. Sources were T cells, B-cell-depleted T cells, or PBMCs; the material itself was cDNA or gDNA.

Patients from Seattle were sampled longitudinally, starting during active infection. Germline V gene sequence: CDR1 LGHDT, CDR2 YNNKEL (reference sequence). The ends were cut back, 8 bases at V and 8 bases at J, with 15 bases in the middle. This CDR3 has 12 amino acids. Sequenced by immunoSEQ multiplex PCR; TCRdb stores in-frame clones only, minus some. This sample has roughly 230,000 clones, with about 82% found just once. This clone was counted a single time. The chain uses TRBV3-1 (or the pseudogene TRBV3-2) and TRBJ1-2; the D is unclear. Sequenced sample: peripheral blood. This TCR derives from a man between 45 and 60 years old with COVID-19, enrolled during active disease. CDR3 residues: CASAGSPGGYTF. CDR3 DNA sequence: TGTGCCAGCGCCGGGTCCCCGGGGGGCTACACCTTC.